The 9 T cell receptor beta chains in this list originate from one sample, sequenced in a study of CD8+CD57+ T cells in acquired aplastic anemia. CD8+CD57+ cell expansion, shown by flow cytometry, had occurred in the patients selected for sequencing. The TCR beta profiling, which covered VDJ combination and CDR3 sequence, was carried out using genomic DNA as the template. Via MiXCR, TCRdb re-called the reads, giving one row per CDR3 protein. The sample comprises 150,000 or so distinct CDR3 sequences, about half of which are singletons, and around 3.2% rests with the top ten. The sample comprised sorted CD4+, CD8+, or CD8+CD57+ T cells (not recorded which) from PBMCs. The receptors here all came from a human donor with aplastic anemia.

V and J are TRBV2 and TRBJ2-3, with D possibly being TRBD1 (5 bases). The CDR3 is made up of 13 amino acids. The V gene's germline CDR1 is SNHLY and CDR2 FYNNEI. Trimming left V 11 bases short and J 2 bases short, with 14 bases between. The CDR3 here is CAQIQVDTDTQYF. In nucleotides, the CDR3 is TGTGCCCAAATACAGGTGGACACAGATACGCAGTATTTT.

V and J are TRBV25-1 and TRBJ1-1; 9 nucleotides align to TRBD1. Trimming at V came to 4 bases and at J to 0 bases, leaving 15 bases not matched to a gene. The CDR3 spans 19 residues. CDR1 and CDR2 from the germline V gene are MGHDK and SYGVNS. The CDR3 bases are TGTGCCAGCAGTGCTAGACGACCCGGGACAGGGATCATGAACACTGAAGCTTTCTTT. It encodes CASSARRPGTGIMNTEAFF. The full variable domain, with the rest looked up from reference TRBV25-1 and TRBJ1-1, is EADIYQTPRYLVIGTGKKITLECSQTMGHDKMYWYQQDPGMELHLIHYSYGVNSTEKGDLSSESTVSRIRTEHFPLTLESARPSHTSQYLCASSARRPGTGIMNTEAFFGQGTRLTVV.

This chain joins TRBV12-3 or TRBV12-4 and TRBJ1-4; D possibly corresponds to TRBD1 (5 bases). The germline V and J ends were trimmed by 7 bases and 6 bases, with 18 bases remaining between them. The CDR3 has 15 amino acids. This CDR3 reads CASKDGAIGDEKLFF. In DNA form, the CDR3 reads TGTGCCAGCAAGGACGGGGCGATCGGCGATGAAAAACTGTTTTTT.

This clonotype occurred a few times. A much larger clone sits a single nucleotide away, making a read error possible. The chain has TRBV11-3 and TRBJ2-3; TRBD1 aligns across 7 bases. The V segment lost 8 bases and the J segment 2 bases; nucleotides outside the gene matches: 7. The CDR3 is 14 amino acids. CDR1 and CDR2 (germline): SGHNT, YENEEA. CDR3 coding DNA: TGTGCCAGCGGGGACAGAAAGGACACAGATACGCAGTATTTT. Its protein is CASGDRKDTDTQYF.

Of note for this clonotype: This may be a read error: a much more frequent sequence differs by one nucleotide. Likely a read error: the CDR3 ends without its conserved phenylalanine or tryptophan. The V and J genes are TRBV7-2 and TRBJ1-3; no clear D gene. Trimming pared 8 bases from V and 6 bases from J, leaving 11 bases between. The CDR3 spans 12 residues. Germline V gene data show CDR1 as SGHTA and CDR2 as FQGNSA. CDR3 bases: TGTGCCAGCGCCCTCTTATCAAACACCATATATTTA. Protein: CASALLSNTIYL.

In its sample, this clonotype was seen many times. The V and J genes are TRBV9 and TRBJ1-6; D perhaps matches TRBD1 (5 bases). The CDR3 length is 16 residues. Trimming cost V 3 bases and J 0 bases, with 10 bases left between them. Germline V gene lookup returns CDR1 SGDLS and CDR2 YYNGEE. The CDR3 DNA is TGTGCCAGCAGCGCCGACAGCGCCTCCTATAATTCACCCCTCCACTTT. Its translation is CASSADSASYNSPLHF.

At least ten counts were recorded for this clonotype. CDR3 region: CASRLDSNYGYTF. In DNA form, the CDR3 reads TGTGCCAGCAGACTAGACAGTAACTATGGCTACACCTTC. This sequence joins TRBV6-1 and TRBJ1-2, with TRBD1 as a possible D gene (5 bases). CDR1 is MNHNS, CDR2 SASEGT, per germline. The CDR3 has 13 amino acids. Deletions cut 6 bases from V and 1 base from J, with 9 bases between.

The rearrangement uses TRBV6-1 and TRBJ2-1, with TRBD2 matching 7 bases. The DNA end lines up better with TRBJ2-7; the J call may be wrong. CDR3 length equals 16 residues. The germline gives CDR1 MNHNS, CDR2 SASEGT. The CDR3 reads CASSPARGGVREEQYF. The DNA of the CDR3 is TGTGCCAGTAGTCCCGCCCGCGGGGGTGTCCGGGAGGAGCAGTACTTC.

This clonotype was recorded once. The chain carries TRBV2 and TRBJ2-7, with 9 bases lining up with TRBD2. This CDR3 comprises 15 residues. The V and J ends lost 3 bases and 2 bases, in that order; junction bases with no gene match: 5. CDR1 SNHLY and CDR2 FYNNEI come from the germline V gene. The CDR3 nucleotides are TGTGCCAGCAGTGACGGTAGCGGGGGAGCCTACGAGCAGTACGTC. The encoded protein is CASSDGSGGAYEQYV.